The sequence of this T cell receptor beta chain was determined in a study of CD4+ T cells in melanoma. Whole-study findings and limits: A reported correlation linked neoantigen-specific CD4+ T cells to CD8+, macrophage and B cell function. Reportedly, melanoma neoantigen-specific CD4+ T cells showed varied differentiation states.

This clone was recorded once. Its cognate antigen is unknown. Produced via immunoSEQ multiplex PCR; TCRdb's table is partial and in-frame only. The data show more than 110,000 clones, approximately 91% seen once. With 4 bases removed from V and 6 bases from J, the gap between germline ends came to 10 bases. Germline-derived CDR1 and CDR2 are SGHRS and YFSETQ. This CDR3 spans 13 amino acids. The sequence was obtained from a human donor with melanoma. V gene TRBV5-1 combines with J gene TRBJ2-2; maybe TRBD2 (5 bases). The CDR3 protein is CASSPAGAGELFF. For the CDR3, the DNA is TGCGCCAGCAGCCCGGCCGGGGCCGGGGAGCTGTTTTTT.